The 9 T cell receptor beta chains reported below all come from one sample, sequenced in a study of blood T cell repertoires in COVID-19. The protocol was immunoSEQ multiplex PCR, while the TCRdb copy is restricted to in-frame clones and leaves out a portion. The data contain 130,000 to 150,000 clones, about four fifths of them singletons. Sequenced material: PBMCs or T cells enriched from blood (not recorded which). These receptors were collected from a woman in her 50s who had been exposed to COVID-19.

J is TRBJ1-3 and V is TRBV7-9, with TRBD1 matching 7 bases. Germline V gene sequence: CDR1 SEHNR, CDR2 FQNEAQ (reference sequence). The length of the CDR3 is 16 residues. J gave up 0 bases and V 5 bases, and 7 bases lay outside the gene matches. The CDR3 region is CASSLAGTASGNTIYF. The CDR3 DNA reads TGTGCCAGCAGCCTCGCCGGGACAGCCTCTGGAAACACCATATATTTT.

The chain is built from TRBV3-1 (or the pseudogene TRBV3-2) and TRBJ1-6; D perhaps matches TRBD1 (5 bases). Trimming removed 1 base at V and 10 bases at J, with 14 bases between. The CDR3 contains 15 residues. The germline CDR1 and CDR2 sequences are LGHDT and YNNKEL (reference sequence). The CDR3 spells CASSQGGRGGSPLHF. The CDR3 nucleotides are TGTGCCAGCAGCCAAGGTGGGAGGGGTGGGTCACCCCTCCACTTT.

This chain joins TRBV25-1 and TRBJ1-6, with 7 bases identical to TRBD1. The CDR3 is made up of 14 amino acids. V was clipped by 6 bases and J by 5 bases; unmatched bases: 4. Germline V lookup: CDR1 MGHDK, CDR2 SYGVNS. The chain's CDR3 is CASRRDSHNSPLHF. CDR3 in DNA: TGTGCCAGCAGAAGGGACAGCCATAATTCACCCCTCCACTTT.

A single count supports this clone. The chain combines TRBV19 with TRBJ1-2; a possible D gene is TRBD1 (6 bases). CDR1 LNHDA and CDR2 SQIVND come from the germline V gene (reference sequence). Trimming took 4 bases from V and 4 from J, leaving 16 bases between them. The length of the CDR3 is 15 residues. The CDR3 region has the DNA TGTGCCAGTAGTACCAAAAAACAGGGTGGCTATGGCTACACCTTC. Translating it yields CASSTKKQGGYGYTF.

This chain links TRBV2 with TRBJ1-3; TRBD1 is a possible D gene (5 bases). Trimming shortened V by 7 bases and J by 0 bases, and 13 bases separated the two germline ends. The length of the CDR3 is 15 residues. From germline, CDR1 is SNHLY and CDR2 FYNNEI. CDR3 DNA sequence: TGTGCCAGCACCCTGGGGGGTCCCTCTGGAAACACCATATATTTT. Residues: CASTLGGPSGNTIYF.

This sequence joins TRBV6-5 and TRBJ1-1; 9 bases map to TRBD1. The CDR3 runs 14 residues. V was clipped by 3 bases and J by 5 bases; unmatched bases: 4. The germline gives CDR1 MNHEY, CDR2 SVGAGI. The DNA for the CDR3 is TGTGCCAGCAGTTATAGGACAGGGGTAACTGAAGCTTTCTTT. Translated: CASSYRTGVTEAFF.

The chain combines TRBV11-2 with TRBJ2-3, with TRBD1 identical over 7 bases. The germline gives CDR1 SGHAT, CDR2 FQNNGV. The trim removed 4 bases at V and 1 base at J, leaving 5 bases unmatched. This CDR3 spans 15 amino acids. CDR3 protein: CASSSDRVRTDTQYF. The CDR3 coding sequence is TGTGCCAGCAGCTCAGACAGGGTTCGCACAGATACGCAGTATTTT. The variable domain in full, completed from reference TRBV11-2 and TRBJ2-3, reads EAGVAQSPRYKIIEKRQSVAFWCNPISGHATLYWYQQILGQGPKLLIQFQNNGVVDDSQLPKDRFSAERLKGVDSTLKIQPAKLEDSAVYLCASSSDRVRTDTQYFGPGTRLTVL.

The chain employs TRBV6-1 and TRBJ1-5, with 8 positions matching TRBD1. The CDR3 extends over 19 amino acids. The germline CDR1 and CDR2 sequences are MNHNS and SASEGT. Trimming took 4 bases from V and 4 from J; bases not matched to a gene: 18. The CDR3 spells CASSVFLLGRGLENQPQHF. The CDR3 DNA reads TGTGCCAGCAGTGTCTTCCTCCTGGGCAGGGGGCTAGAAAATCAGCCCCAGCATTTT.

The J gene is TRBJ2-7, the V gene TRBV7-8; 10 nucleotides agree with TRBD1. The CDR3 is 13 amino acids. The germline CDR1 and CDR2 sequences are SGHVS and FQNEAQ. Trimming at V came to 7 bases and at J to 4 bases, leaving 4 bases not matched to a gene. The CDR3 nucleotides read TGTGCCAGCACAAGGACAGGGGGTTACGAGCAGTACTTC. Encoded protein: CASTRTGGYEQYF.